The next 5 T cell receptor beta chains were all read from a single sample in a study of blood T cell repertoires in COVID-19. Profiled with immunoSEQ multiplex PCR; TCRdb holds only in-frame clones, not every one. Counted here are about 170,000 clones, under 90% occurring once; the ten biggest clones make up 8% to 11%. The sequenced material came from peripheral blood. All receptors derive from a woman at least 80 years old with active or convalescent COVID-19.

The CDR3 reads CAISEPGTSVYNEQFF. DNA of the CDR3: TGTGCCATCAGTGAGCCCGGGACTAGCGTTTACAATGAGCAGTTCTTC. The V and J genes are TRBV10-3 and TRBJ2-1; TRBD2 aligns across 10 bases. V gave up 2 bases and J gave up 4 bases; unmatched junction bases: 5. CDR1 and CDR2 (germline): ENHRY, SYGVKD. CDR3 length: 16 residues.

A single count supports this clone. Other DNA sequences in the sample encode the same CDR3. The chain links TRBV19 to TRBJ1-3; TRBD1 aligns across 8 bases. Trimming took 7 bases from V and 0 from J; bases not matched to a gene: 5. In germline, CDR1 is LNHDA, CDR2 SQIVND (reference sequence). This CDR3 has 15 residues. CDR3 nucleotides: TGTGCCAGTACCACCACAGGGGGCTCTGGAAACACCATATATTTT. Amino acids: CASTTTGGSGNTIYF.

This chain links TRBV9 with TRBJ1-2, with TRBD1 matching over 9 bases. Germline CDR1 is SGDLS and CDR2 is YYNGEE. The CDR3 consists of 14 residues. Germline trimming cut 0 bases from V and 7 bases from J; bases unmatched to any gene: 4. The CDR3 here is CASSVGETGGGYTF. CDR3 nucleotides: TGTGCCAGCAGCGTAGGGGAGACAGGGGGTGGCTACACCTTC.

This clone was detected a few times. The chain recombines TRBV30 with TRBJ1-4, with D possibly TRBD1 on 6 matching bases. In germline, CDR1 is GTSNPN, CDR2 SVGIG (reference sequence). The CDR3 has 13 residues. V lost 2 bases and J lost 7, with 11 bases in between. The CDR3 region has the DNA TGTGCCTGGAGTATTGCACAGGGTGAAAAACTGTTTTTT. Translating it yields CAWSIAQGEKLFF.

The chain has TRBV7-2 and TRBJ1-4; 11 positions agree with TRBD1. Unmatched junction bases numbered 11, after V lost 1 base and J lost 7 bases. This CDR3 region has 18 residues. Looked up from germline, CDR1 is SGHTA and CDR2 is FQGNSA. CDR3 DNA sequence: TGTGCCAGCAGCTTAGGGACAGGGAGGACAGGGGGCAGTGAAAAACTGTTTTTT. Translation gives CASSLGTGRTGGSEKLFF.